This section outlines one TCR beta chain sequence together with its context. Its target is unknown. The germline CDR1 and CDR2 sequences are SGHDT and YYEEEE. V shed 3 bases, J shed 4 bases, and the junction held 7 bases outside the gene matches. The CDR3 covers 16 residues. TCRdb's table, derived via immunoSEQ multiplex PCR, lists solely in-frame clones and lacks some. The sample carries about 98,000 clones, around 88% recorded once. Anyone with autoimmune disease history or systemic immunosuppression was excluded. The data derive from a study of OX40 agonist ivuxolimab in advanced cancers. About the research overall: Patients assigned to dose escalation were diagnosed with hepatocellular carcinoma, melanoma, renal cell or head and neck cancer. A mean age of roughly 62 years, range roughly 23 to 79, was recorded, and approximately 80% were male.

Findings and limits, study-wide: Also present in some nonresponders was a low level of normalized T-cell clonal expansion.

The sample in question was CD4+ or CD8+ T cells sorted from blood, obtained in a trial of the OX40 agonist ivuxolimab. The chain links TRBV5-6 to TRBJ2-3; 11 bases line up with TRBD1. The TCR sequence derives from an adult with an advanced solid tumor such as melanoma, head and neck, liver or kidney cancer. Here the CDR3 reads CASSSLDRGLADTQYF. Here the CDR3 DNA reads TGTGCCAGCAGCTCCTTGGACAGGGGGCTGGCAGATACGCAGTATTTT.